A selection of T cell receptor beta chains follows, all from one sample in a study of shared clonotypes between healthy human individuals. The protocol was immunoSEQ multiplex PCR, while the TCRdb copy is restricted to in-frame clones and leaves out a portion. The sample contains roughly 2 million clones, approximately 95% of which appear only once. What was sequenced was naive CD4+ T cells sorted from blood. The receptors originated from a man between 18 and 35 years old in good health. Each CDR3 is given with its conserved first and last residue. The order of the fields is CDR3 protein, J gene, V gene.

CASSILTGANTGELFF,TRBJ2-2,TRBV19
CASSGESRGTGELFF,TRBJ2-2,TRBV5-4
CASSGQKGGSNTGELFF,TRBJ2-2,TRBV4-2
CASSPMRGPSYEQYF,TRBJ2-7,TRBV18
CAISEGRDQPQHF,TRBJ1-5,TRBV10-3
CASASNGGYTF,TRBJ1-2,TRBV5-1
CAWVRGGRVAGELFF,TRBJ2-2,TRBV30
CASTHRDSYGYTF,TRBJ1-2,TRBV6-5
CASTPFWGELFF,TRBJ2-2,TRBV2
CASTPWGEPNTEAFF,TRBJ1-1,TRBV27
CASSRAGGSNYGYTF,TRBJ1-2,TRBV6-5
CASSQAGQGNTIYF,TRBJ1-3,TRBV4-1
CASLAQTEAFF,TRBJ1-1,TRBV6-5
CASSTTGAYGYTF,TRBJ1-2,TRBV5-1
CASRTATGGEYEQYF,TRBJ2-7,TRBV19
CASSFSEAGRYTF,TRBJ1-2,TRBV27
CASSEYHEAKNTEAFF,TRBJ1-1,TRBV2
CASSLTPGTYEQYF,TRBJ2-7,TRBV7-3
CATRPSESGISGNTIYF,TRBJ1-3,TRBV10-3
CASSYSKGEAFF,TRBJ1-1,TRBV6-5
CASSPGGTSGSETQYF,TRBJ2-5,TRBV18
CAWSVESAGEQYF,TRBJ2-7,TRBV30
CASSLGLGQTNTEAFF,TRBJ1-1,TRBV28
CASSQGGSYNEQFF,TRBJ2-1,TRBV4-1
CASSFYETGYNEQFF,TRBJ2-1,TRBV5-1
CASSLGLNTEAFF,TRBJ1-1,TRBV5-1
CASSYDVRMNTEAFF,TRBJ1-1,TRBV19